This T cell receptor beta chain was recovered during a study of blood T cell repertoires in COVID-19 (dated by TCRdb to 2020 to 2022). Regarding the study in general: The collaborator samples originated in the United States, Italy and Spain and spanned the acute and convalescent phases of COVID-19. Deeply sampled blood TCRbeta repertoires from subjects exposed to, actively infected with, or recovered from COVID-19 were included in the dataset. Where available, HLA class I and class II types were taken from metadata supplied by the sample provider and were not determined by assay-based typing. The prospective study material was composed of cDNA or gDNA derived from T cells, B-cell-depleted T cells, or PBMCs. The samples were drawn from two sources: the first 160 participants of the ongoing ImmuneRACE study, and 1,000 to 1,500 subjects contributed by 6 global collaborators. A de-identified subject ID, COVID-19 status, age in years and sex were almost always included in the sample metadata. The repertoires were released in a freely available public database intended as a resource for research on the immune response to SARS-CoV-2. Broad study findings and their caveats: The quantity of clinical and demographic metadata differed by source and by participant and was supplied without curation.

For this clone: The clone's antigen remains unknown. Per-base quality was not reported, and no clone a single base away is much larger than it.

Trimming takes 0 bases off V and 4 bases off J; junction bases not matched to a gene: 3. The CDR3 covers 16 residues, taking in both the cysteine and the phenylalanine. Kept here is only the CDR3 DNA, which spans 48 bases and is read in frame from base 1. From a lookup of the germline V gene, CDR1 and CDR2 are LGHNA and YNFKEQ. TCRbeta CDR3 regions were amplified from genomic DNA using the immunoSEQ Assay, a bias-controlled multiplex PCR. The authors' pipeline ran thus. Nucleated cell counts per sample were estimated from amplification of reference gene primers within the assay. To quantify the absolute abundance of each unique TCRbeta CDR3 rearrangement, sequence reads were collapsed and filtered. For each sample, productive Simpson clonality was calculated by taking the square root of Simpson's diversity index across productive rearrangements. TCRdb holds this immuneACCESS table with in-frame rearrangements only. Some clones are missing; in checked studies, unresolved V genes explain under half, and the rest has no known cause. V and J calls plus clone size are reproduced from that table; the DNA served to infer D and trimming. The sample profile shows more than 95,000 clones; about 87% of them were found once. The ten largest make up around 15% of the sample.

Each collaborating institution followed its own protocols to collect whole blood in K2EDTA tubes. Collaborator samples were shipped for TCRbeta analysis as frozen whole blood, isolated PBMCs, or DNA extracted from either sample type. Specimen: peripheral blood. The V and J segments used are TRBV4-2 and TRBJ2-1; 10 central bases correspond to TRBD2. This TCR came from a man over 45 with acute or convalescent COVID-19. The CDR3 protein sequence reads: CASSQEGSGRYNEQFF. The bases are TGTGCCAGCAGCCAAGAGGGTAGCGGGAGGTACAATGAGCAGTTCTTC.